This T cell receptor (beta chain) comes out of a study of spatial heterogeneity in lung cancer. Study-level information: Donors were roughly 70 untreated early-stage non-small cell lung cancer patients.

This CDR3 spans 13 amino acids. V lost 7 bases to trimming and J lost 5 bases, with 11 bases between them. Germline CDR1 and CDR2: SGHTA and FQGNSA. Time point denoted: blood at routine non-recurrence follow-up after resection. The input material, whole RNA from tumor, nontumor lung or frozen PBMC, was sequenced unsorted. TCRdb fed the 5' RACE reads into MiXCR, producing one record per CDR3 protein. In the table there are around 30,000 distinct CDR3 sequences, around 5.9% of which are singletons. V gene TRBV7-2 combines with J gene TRBJ2-2; unclear D gene. This specimen consisted of PBMCs, obtained at follow-up. This receptor was identified in a male donor with early-stage non-small cell lung cancer. CDR3 sequence reads: CASTPRATGELFF. CDR3 sequence (DNA): TGTGCCAGCACCCCCCGCGCTACCGGGGAGCTGTTTTTT.